The 24 T cell receptor beta chains listed next were all sequenced from one sample in a study of post-analysis software for immune sequencing data. Prepared TCR beta cDNA libraries contained unique molecular identifiers. TCRdb redid the calling of the PCR reads with MiXCR, one entry per CDR3 protein. The profile shows over 300,000 distinct CDR3 sequences, roughly 35% of them singletons. The antigens for these receptors are not known. Findings and limits, study-wide: With TRBV5-6, TRBV5-1 and TRBV20-1 included, 4 or 5 TRBV segments were more frequent in patients than in controls.

Material for sequencing was blood. All receptors derive from a girl between 10 and 17 years old with multiple sclerosis.

As to this clonotype: This sequence may be a read error, since a much larger clone differs from it by one base. The chain couples TRBV12-3 or TRBV12-4 to TRBJ2-1; D uncertain. The CDR3 loop spans 12 amino acids. The V and J ends lost 4 bases and 10 bases respectively, with 11 bases between them. CDR3 in DNA: TGTGCCAGCAGTTCTAGTTGGGTCGAGCAGTTCTTC. The encoded protein is CASSSSWVEQFF.

This clonotype was counted a few times. The junction shows a germline mismatch at one end, possibly a read error. The chain combines TRBV12-3 or TRBV12-4 with TRBJ2-3; 9 bases are a match to TRBD1. There are 16 residues in the CDR3. This chain's CDR3 is CASSTGTGYSTDTQYF. CDR3 in DNA: TGTGCCAGCAGTACCGGGACAGGGTATAGCACGGATACGCAGTATTTT.

The chain uses TRBV5-1 and TRBJ2-1; D is possibly TRBD1 or TRBD2 (5 bases each). CDR1 is SGHRS, CDR2 YFSETQ, per germline. V was pared by 7 bases and J by 3 bases, with 14 bases between. CDR3 length equals 14 residues. CDR3: CASSPGRIYNEQFF. The CDR3 region has the DNA TGCGCCAGCTCCCCGGGACGGATCTACAATGAGCAGTTCTTC.

This chain connects TRBV3-1 to TRBJ1-2; 7 positions agree with TRBD1. V lost 4 bases to trimming and J lost 4 bases; unmatched junction nucleotides: 6. Germline values: CDR1 LGHDT, CDR2 YNNKEL (reference sequence). The CDR3 has 14 amino acids. The chain's CDR3 is CASSPGTDTYGYTF. CDR3 DNA: TGTGCCAGCAGCCCGGGGACAGATACCTATGGCTACACCTTC.

This chain joins TRBV3-1 and TRBJ1-1; 9 nucleotides agree with TRBD1. The CDR3 is 15 residues long. V dropped 5 bases and J dropped 1; count of bases not matched to a gene: 5. The germline CDR1 and CDR2 sequences are LGHDT and YNNKEL (reference sequence). CDR3 sequence reads: CASSTRQGENTEAFF. In DNA form, the CDR3 reads TGTGCCAGCAGCACCCGACAGGGGGAGAACACTGAAGCTTTCTTT.

The gene calls are TRBV12-3 or TRBV12-4 and TRBJ2-7, with 9 bases fitting TRBD1. The closer fit of TRBJ2-5 to the DNA end suggests the J call may be wrong. CDR3 length: 14 residues. CDR3 residues: CASSPGTGSGTQYF. In DNA form, the CDR3 reads TGTGCCAGCAGCCCCGGGACAGGGTCAGGGACCCAGTACTTC.

This clonotype was seen a single time. The chain carries TRBV5-1 and TRBJ1-2; 9 bases align to TRBD1. This CDR3 spans 16 amino acids. CDR1 SGHRS and CDR2 YFSETQ come from the germline V gene. Germline trimming cut 0 bases from V and 3 bases from J; bases unmatched to any gene: 6. The CDR3 is CASSLGRDRVDYGYTF. In DNA form, the CDR3 reads TGCGCCAGCAGCTTGGGCCGGGACAGGGTTGACTATGGCTACACCTTC.

Points on this clonotype: This clone may be a read error of a much larger clone one base away. J is TRBJ2-5 and V is TRBV5-1, with D maybe TRBD2 (5 bases). The CDR3 consists of 14 residues. Germline V gene lookup returns CDR1 SGHRS and CDR2 YFSETQ. Trimming took off 0 bases at V and 11 bases at J, with 17 bases between the two ends. The CDR3 loop is CASSLASNDYKQYF. The CDR3 region has the DNA TGCGCCAGCAGCTTGGCAAGTAATGACTACAAGCAGTACTTC.

This clonotype has just a few counts. The chain joins TRBV7-2 to TRBJ2-3; D is undetermined. The CDR3 spans 14 residues. V was shortened by 1 base and J by 1 base, with 6 bases between the two germline ends. The V gene's germline CDR1 is SGHTA and CDR2 FQGNSA. The CDR3 loop is CASSLVRGTDTQYF. The CDR3 DNA reads as TGTGCCAGCAGCTTAGTACGCGGCACAGATACGCAGTATTTT.

The gene calls are TRBV5-1 and TRBJ2-3; 9 nucleotides align to TRBD2. Trimming at V came to 1 base and at J to 5 bases, leaving 11 bases not matched to a gene. This CDR3 spans 17 amino acids. Germline values: CDR1 SGHRS, CDR2 YFSETQ. Written as DNA, the CDR3 is TGCGCCAGCAGCTTGTTCGCGGCAGCGGGGGGCAGAGATACGCAGTATTTT. It is translated as CASSLFAAAGGRDTQYF.

In the case of this clonotype: Relative to the germline gene, one junction end is altered; a read error may explain this. The gene calls are TRBV27 and TRBJ2-1; tentative D call: TRBD2 (5 bases). The CDR3 is 13 amino acids. Germline V lookup: CDR1 MNHEY, CDR2 SMNVEV (reference sequence). DNA for the CDR3: TGTGCCGGCAGTTTGATGAGGGCGGATGAGCAGTTCTTC. Its translation: CAGSLMRADEQFF.

This clonotype has a handful of counts. The chain combines TRBV20-1 with TRBJ2-3; 10 bases are shared with TRBD2. Trimming took 6 bases from V and 5 from J; bases not matched to a gene: 8. The CDR3 is made up of 14 amino acids. Germline CDR1 and CDR2: DFQATT and SNEGSKA (reference sequence). CDR3 amino acids: CSAGERGGGDTQYF. The DNA for the CDR3 is TGCAGTGCCGGCGAGCGGGGGGGAGGAGATACGCAGTATTTT.

This rearrangement joins TRBV27 to TRBJ2-5, with 7 bases lining up with TRBD1. The CDR3 spans 17 residues. V was clipped by 1 base and J by 3 bases; unmatched bases: 11. Germline V gene data show CDR1 as MNHEY and CDR2 as SMNVEV (reference sequence). DNA of the CDR3: TGTGCCAGCAGTTTATATGGGGACAGTTGGGGTGAAGAGACCCAGTACTTC. Translating it yields CASSLYGDSWGEETQYF.

This clonotype was seen a handful of times. The chain recombines TRBV4-1 with TRBJ2-1, with TRBD1 matching over 9 bases. This CDR3 has 16 residues. Germline values: CDR1 MGHRA, CDR2 YSYEKL. Trimming took 0 bases from V and 8 from J; bases not matched to a gene: 8. CDR3 protein: CASSQDPGTGYDEQFF. For the CDR3, the DNA is TGCGCCAGCAGCCAAGATCCCGGGACAGGGTATGATGAGCAGTTCTTC.

The genes are TRBV6-5 and TRBJ1-2, with D perhaps matching TRBD1 (5 bases). V was trimmed by 6 bases and J by 0 bases, leaving 14 bases between them. CDR1 is MNHEY, CDR2 SVGAGI, per germline. The CDR3 sequence is 15 residues long. For the CDR3, the DNA is TGTGCCAGCAGACCGGACAACGCTCCTAACTATGGCTACACCTTC. Translation: CASRPDNAPNYGYTF.

This clonotype has just a few counts. V gene TRBV7-6 combines with J gene TRBJ2-1; 10 bases are shared with TRBD2. The CDR3 sequence is 15 residues long. In germline, CDR1 is SGHVS, CDR2 FNYEAQ. The trim removed 7 bases at V and 4 bases at J, leaving 7 bases unmatched. CDR3 bases: TGTGCCAGCACCGACGTAGCGGGGGGTTACAATGAGCAGTTCTTC. It encodes CASTDVAGGYNEQFF.

This clonotype appeared a few times. The V and J genes are TRBV5-1 and TRBJ2-1, with D unclear. Trimming shortened V by 0 bases and J by 7 bases, and 14 bases separated the two germline ends. The CDR3 extends over 15 amino acids. Looked up from germline, CDR1 is SGHRS and CDR2 is YFSETQ. The CDR3 DNA is TGCGCCAGCAGCTTGGGTATCGGGTCCGGGAATGAGCAGTTCTTC. Translation: CASSLGIGSGNEQFF.

J is TRBJ2-7 and V is TRBV5-1; the match to TRBD2 covers 8 bases. Looked up from germline, CDR1 is SGHRS and CDR2 is YFSETQ. This CDR3 has 15 residues. The junction had 5 bases not matched to a gene; V was cut back by 1 base and J by 2 bases. CDR3 nucleotide sequence: TGCGCCAGCAGCTTGTTAGCGGGGACCCCCTACGAGCAGTACTTC. This encodes CASSLLAGTPYEQYF.

The V call is TRBV2, the J call TRBJ2-3; 8 bases align to TRBD1. The CDR3 covers 14 residues. Trimming took 8 bases from V and 4 from J; bases not matched to a gene: 8. Germline V gene sequence: CDR1 SNHLY, CDR2 FYNNEI. DNA of the CDR3: TGTGCCAGCCAACGGACAGGGAACCCAGATACGCAGTATTTT. This codes for CASQRTGNPDTQYF.

Points on this clonotype: One junction end does not reproduce the germline sequence, and a read error may be involved. CDR3 in amino acids: CSASNPRDSHNEQFF. Here the CDR3 DNA reads TGCAGTGCTAGCAACCCCCGGGACTCCCACAATGAGCAGTTCTTC. The chain carries TRBV20-1 and TRBJ2-1; maybe TRBD2 (6 bases). Germline assignment: CDR1 DFQATT and CDR2 SNEGSKA (reference sequence). The CDR3 sequence is 15 residues long.

This clonotype was found a few times. The rearrangement joins TRBV6-5 to TRBJ2-3, with D maybe TRBD2 (6 bases). Germline V gene lookup returns CDR1 MNHEY and CDR2 SVGAGI. V was shortened by 6 bases and J by 3 bases, with 19 bases between the two germline ends. The CDR3 has 16 amino acids. The CDR3 nucleotides read TGTGCCAGCAGGCCCCTCGGGGCGGGGAGAACAGATACGCAGTATTTT. Translating it yields CASRPLGAGRTDTQYF.

This rearrangement joins TRBV7-2 to TRBJ2-7; D might be TRBD2 (6 bases). Trimming left V 7 bases short and J 7 bases short, with 11 bases between. In germline, CDR1 is SGHTA, CDR2 FQGNSA. This CDR3 region has 11 residues. The CDR3 region is CASTGGWEQYF. CDR3 nucleotides: TGTGCCAGCACCGGGGGTTGGGAGCAGTACTTC.

The chain is built from TRBV7-2 and TRBJ2-4, with 8 bases lining up with TRBD2. The DNA end lines up better with TRBJ2-7; the J call may be wrong. CDR3 length: 15 amino acids. Germline values: CDR1 SGHTA, CDR2 FQGNSA. CDR3 amino acids: CASSLLAGPHYEQYF. The CDR3 DNA reads as TGTGCCAGCAGCTTATTAGCGGGACCTCACTACGAGCAGTACTTC.

CDR3 residues: CSGLRSYNEQFF. CDR3 nucleotide sequence: TGCAGTGGACTGCGCTCCTACAATGAGCAGTTCTTC. The chain recombines TRBV20-1 with TRBJ2-1, with no clear D. The CDR3 totals 12 residues. CDR1 and CDR2 from the germline V gene are DFQATT and SNEGSKA (reference sequence). V lost 7 bases and J 0 bases, leaving 7 bases between the germline ends.